Each of the 21 T cell receptor beta chains below was sequenced from the same sample in a study of T cells expressing NK-cell markers. TCRdb re-called the 5' RACE reads and gives one entry per CDR3 protein, without DNA. Its table lists roughly 430,000 distinct CDR3 sequences. Sequenced input: blood T cells: a sorted CD56 or NKG2C T cell subset, CD4+ or CD8+ T cells, or bulk PBMC T cells (not recorded which). Receptors were obtained from a woman between 18 and 70 years old in good health.

CDR3 amino acids: CSATPSQSGRAPREQYF. The rearrangement joins TRBV20-1 to TRBJ2-7; TCRdb returns TRBD2, unconfirmable since there is no DNA. This CDR3 region has 17 residues. CDR1 and CDR2 from the germline V gene are DFQATT and SNEGSKA (reference sequence).

The rearrangement joins TRBV4-2 to TRBJ1-2; TCRdb returns TRBD1, unconfirmable since there is no DNA. The CDR3 spans 18 residues. Germline CDR1 is LGHNA and CDR2 is YNFKEQ. This CDR3 is CASSQTSLAGGSYYGYTF.

This chain joins TRBV7-3 and TRBJ2-5; TCRdb designates TRBD1, a call that cannot be tested without DNA. The CDR3 has 14 residues. Germline CDR1 SGHTA, CDR2 FQGTGA. The CDR3 sequence: CASSFLAGSETQYF.

V is TRBV9 and J is TRBJ1-1. Germline CDR1 and CDR2: SGDLS and YYNGEE. The CDR3 extends over 12 amino acids. CDR3 region: CASSQQAGEAFF.

The chain carries TRBV6-5 and TRBJ2-7; the D call of TRBD1 rests on TCRdb alone, since no DNA is present to check it. The length of the CDR3 is 16 residues. Germline V CDR1 and CDR2: MNHEY, SVGAGI. CDR3 residues: CASSYSGQRELYEQYF.

V usage is TRBV27 and J usage is TRBJ1-1. This CDR3 spans 14 amino acids. Germline CDR1 and CDR2: MNHEY and SMNVEV (reference sequence). CDR3 protein: CASSLYRTNTEAFF.

This rearrangement joins TRBV18 to TRBJ2-3. Germline loops: CDR1 KGHSH, CDR2 LQKENI. The length of the CDR3 is 14 residues. The CDR3 here is CASSPPLGVDTQYF.

V gene TRBV7-2 combines with J gene TRBJ2-4. This CDR3 is 14 amino acids long. Germline V gives CDR1 SGHTA, CDR2 FQGNSA. The CDR3 here is CASSFGLGKNIQYF.

This sequence joins TRBV28 and TRBJ2-7; absent DNA, TCRdb's TRBD2 call cannot be checked. Germline V gene data show CDR1 as MDHEN and CDR2 as SYDVKM. The CDR3 contains 15 residues. CDR3 residues: CASSLAGSGDYEQYF.

V is TRBV5-6 and J is TRBJ1-4. From germline, CDR1 is SGHDT and CDR2 YYEEEE. The CDR3 covers 13 residues. The CDR3 reads CASSLTRNEKLFF.

The gene calls are TRBV29-1 and TRBJ2-2. The CDR3 sequence is 13 residues long. Per germline, CDR1 SQVTM and CDR2 ANQGSEA. This CDR3 reads CSVEWSYGGELFF.

V is TRBV5-1 and J is TRBJ1-1. This CDR3 has 14 residues. The germline V gene has CDR1 SGHRS and CDR2 YFSETQ. CDR3 loop: CASSLDDLNTEAFF.

This rearrangement joins TRBV6-2 or TRBV6-3 to TRBJ1-1. CDR1 MNHEY and CDR2 SVGEGT come from the germline V gene. There are 18 residues in the CDR3. This CDR3 is CASSYSGKGFSMNTEAFF.

V gene TRBV6-2 or TRBV6-3 combines with J gene TRBJ2-2; the TRBD1 assignment by TCRdb is unverifiable without DNA. The CDR3 is made up of 13 amino acids. Germline V CDR1 and CDR2: MNHEY, SVGEGT. The CDR3 sequence: CASSPPPSGELFF.

V and J are TRBV20-1 and TRBJ2-7; with no DNA, the TCRdb D assignment of TRBD2 cannot be verified. This CDR3 spans 14 amino acids. The germline V gene has CDR1 DFQATT and CDR2 SNEGSKA (reference sequence). The CDR3 protein is CSAYSGRLPYEQYF.

V usage is TRBV7-8 and J usage is TRBJ2-2; TCRdb's assignment of TRBD1 cannot be checked, as there is no DNA. This CDR3 is 16 amino acids long. CDR1 is SGHVS and CDR2 is FQNEAQ in the germline V gene. CDR3 loop: CASSPDRIKSTGELFF. The whole variable domain, remainder taken from reference TRBV7-8 and TRBJ2-2, is GAGVSQSPRYKVAKRGQDVALRCDPISGHVSLFWYQQALGQGPEFLTYFQNEAQLDKSGLPSDRFFAERPEGSVSTLKIQRTQQEDSAVYLCASSPDRIKSTGELFFGEGSRLTVL.

The chain combines TRBV6-2 or TRBV6-3 with TRBJ2-1; the D call from TCRdb, TRBD1, cannot be confirmed without DNA. CDR3 length equals 13 residues. Germline CDR1 and CDR2: MNHEY and SVGEGT. The CDR3 sequence: CASSSGLNNEQFF.

This chain uses TRBV29-1 with TRBJ1-2. The CDR3 is 13 residues long. Germline CDR1 and CDR2: SQVTM and ANQGSEA. The CDR3 spells CSVEGLSFCGYTF.

The gene calls are TRBV12-3 or TRBV12-4 and TRBJ2-1. This CDR3 contains 15 residues. CDR3 region: CASSLSNGPKNEQFF.

This rearrangement joins TRBV14 to TRBJ2-3; TCRdb calls TRBD2, which cannot be checked without DNA. Germline values: CDR1 SGHDN, CDR2 FVKESK. The CDR3 spans 18 residues. CDR3: CASSHSLSLGLSTDTQYF.

The chain is built from TRBV20-1 and TRBJ2-1; the TCRdb call, TRBD2, lacks DNA for checking. Looked up from germline, CDR1 is DFQATT and CDR2 is SNEGSKA (reference sequence). This CDR3 has 17 amino acids. The chain's CDR3 is CSHSSPLAGHPYNEQFF.